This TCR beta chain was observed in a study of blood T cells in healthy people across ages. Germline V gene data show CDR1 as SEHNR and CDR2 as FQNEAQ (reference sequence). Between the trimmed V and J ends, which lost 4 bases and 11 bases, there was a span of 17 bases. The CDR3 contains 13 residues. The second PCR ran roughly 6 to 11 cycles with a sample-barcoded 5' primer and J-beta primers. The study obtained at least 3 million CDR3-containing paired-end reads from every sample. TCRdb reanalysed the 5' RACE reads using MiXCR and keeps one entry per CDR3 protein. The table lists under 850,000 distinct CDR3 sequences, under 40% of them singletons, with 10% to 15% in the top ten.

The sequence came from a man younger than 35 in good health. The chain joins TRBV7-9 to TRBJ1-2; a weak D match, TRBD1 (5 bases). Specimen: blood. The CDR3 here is CASSSGSGAGYTF. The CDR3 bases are TGTGCCAGCAGCTCAGGCTCTGGGGCCGGGTACACCTTC.